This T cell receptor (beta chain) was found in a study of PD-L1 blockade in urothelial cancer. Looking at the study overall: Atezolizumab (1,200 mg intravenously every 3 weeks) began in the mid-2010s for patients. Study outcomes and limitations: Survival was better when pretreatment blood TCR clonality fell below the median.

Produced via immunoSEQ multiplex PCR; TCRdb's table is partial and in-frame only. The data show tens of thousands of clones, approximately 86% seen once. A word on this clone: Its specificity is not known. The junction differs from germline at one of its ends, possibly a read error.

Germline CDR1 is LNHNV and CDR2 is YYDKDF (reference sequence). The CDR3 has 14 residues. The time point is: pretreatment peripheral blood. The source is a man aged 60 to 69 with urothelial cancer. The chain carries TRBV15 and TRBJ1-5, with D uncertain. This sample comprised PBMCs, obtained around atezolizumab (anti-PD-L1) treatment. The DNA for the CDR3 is TGTGCCACAAGCAGCCGTTATAGCAATCAGCCCCAGCATTTT. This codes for CATSSRYSNQPQHF. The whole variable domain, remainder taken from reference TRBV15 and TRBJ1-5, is DAMVIQNPRYQVTQFGKPVTLSCSQTLNHNVMYWYQQKSSQAPKLLFHYYDKDFNNEADTPDNFQSRRPNTSFCFLDIRSPGLGDTAMYLCATSSRYSNQPQHFGDGTRLSIL.